The T cell receptor beta chain described here comes from a study of T cells in Graves' hyperthyroidism and ophthalmopathy. There were TCR beta CDR3 regions amplified from RNA transcripts. HTBI primers were used for first-round RT-PCR of the TCR CDR3. Each CDR3 protein is one row after TCRdb ran MiXCR on the multiplex PCR reads. The repertoire has around 250,000 distinct CDR3 sequences, just over 14% of them found once; the top ten carry 10% to 15%. The CDR3 is 19 residues long. Germline V gives CDR1 LGHNT, CDR2 FRNRAP. The sample holds a few counts of this clonotype. This may be a read error, as it is one base from a much larger clone. PBMCs came from roughly 10 ml fresh peripheral blood.

The V call is TRBV12-5, the J call TRBJ2-1; tentatively, D is TRBD2 (7 bases). The sequence was obtained from a middle-aged woman with Graves' hyperthyroidism that later progressed to Graves' ophthalmopathy. The sequencing sample was made of blood. CDR3 region: CASGLVLWGGGLKGNEQSF. Here the CDR3 DNA reads TGTGCTAGTGGTTTGGTACTGTGGGGGGGCGGCCTAAAGGGTAATGAGCAGTCCTTC. Together with reference TRBV12-5 and TRBJ2-1, the CDR3 gives the full variable domain: DARVTQTPRHKVTEMGQEVTMRCQPILGHNTVFWYRQTMMQGLELLAYFRNRAPLDDSGMPKDRFSAEMPDATLATLKIQPSEPRDSAVYFCASGLVLWGGGLKGNEQSFGPGTRLTVL.